The clone carrying this T cell receptor beta chain has just a few counts. The CDR3 is 12 residues long. V dropped 1 base and J dropped 4 bases, with 5 bases sitting between them. Germline V lookup: CDR1 SEHNR, CDR2 FQNEAQ (reference sequence). This sample was included in a study of blood T cells in healthy people across ages. As for the study in general: Template switching caught about one barcoded beta molecule for each two T cells.

For the second PCR, which ran for about 7 to 12 cycles, a sample-barcoded 5' primer and a J-beta primer mix were used. Each CDR3 protein gets one entry after TCRdb re-called the 5' RACE reads with MiXCR. This sample carries about 800,000 distinct CDR3 sequences, 58% of them seen once, and the ten largest clones take over 20%. The sequence was obtained from a man under 40 in good health. Input material: blood. The chain employs TRBV7-9 and TRBJ2-7; D gene uncertain. The DNA for the CDR3 is TGTGCCAGCAGCTTAGTGGAGTACGAGCAGTACTTC. Translation gives CASSLVEYEQYF.